Following are 28 T cell receptor beta chains from one sample sequenced in a study of cytomegalovirus exposure and HLA in healthy donors. The primer mix had 60 Vbeta and 13 Jbeta primers. Sequencing used immunoSEQ multiplex PCR; TCRdb keeps in-frame clones, though not all of them. The table lists around 200,000 clones, roughly four fifths of them singletons. The sequenced material came from PBMCs. The receptors here all came from a man aged 25-40 years in good health and CMV-seronegative.

This clone was seen only once. The chain has TRBV2 and TRBJ2-1; 8 nucleotides line up with TRBD2. From germline, CDR1 is SNHLY and CDR2 FYNNEI. The CDR3 length is 15 residues. Losses at the gene ends were 4 bases for V and 7 bases for J; bases not matched to a gene: 9. The CDR3: CASSVKAGVQNEQFF. The CDR3 DNA reads as TGTGCCAGCAGTGTTAAAGCGGGAGTTCAGAATGAGCAGTTCTTC. The whole variable domain, filled in from reference TRBV2 and TRBJ2-1, reads EPEVTQTPSHQVTQMGQEVILRCVPISNHLYFYWYRQILGQKVEFLVSFYNNEISEKSEIFDDQFSVERPDGSNFTLKIRSTKLEDSAMYFCASSVKAGVQNEQFFGPGTRLTVL.

The chain employs TRBV29-1 and TRBJ2-6; no reliable D call. Trimming shortened V by 0 bases and J by 2 bases, and 5 bases separated the two germline ends. The CDR3 is 14 residues long. Germline CDR1 reads SQVTM; CDR2 reads ANQGSEA. The CDR3 is CSVEDRAGANVLTF. DNA for the CDR3: TGCAGCGTTGAAGACCGCGCTGGGGCCAACGTCCTGACTTTC.

The chain uses TRBV10-3 and TRBJ2-1, with 11 bases that match TRBD2. This CDR3 is 14 amino acids long. V gave up 6 bases and J gave up 3 bases; unmatched junction bases: 1. Germline V lookup: CDR1 ENHRY, CDR2 SYGVKD. CDR3 DNA sequence: TGTGCCATCAGGGGGACTAGCGGCTACAATGAGCAGTTCTTC. Translated, it gives CAIRGTSGYNEQFF.

The chain has TRBV25-1 and TRBJ2-3, with a tentative D call TRBD1 (5 bases). The length of the CDR3 is 15 residues. Germline CDR1 MGHDK, CDR2 SYGVNS. Trimming stripped 3 bases from V and 0 bases from J, with 10 bases between. This CDR3 is CASSDPGRSTDTQYF. In DNA form, the CDR3 reads TGTGCCAGCAGTGACCCAGGGCGGAGCACAGATACGCAGTATTTT.

The genes are TRBV6-6 and TRBJ2-1; 8 nucleotides line up with TRBD2. This CDR3 contains 15 residues. CDR1 and CDR2 from the germline V gene are MNHNY and SVGAGI (reference sequence). Germline trimming cut 9 bases from V and 8 bases from J; bases unmatched to any gene: 15. CDR3 protein: CASSASGWAGYEQFF. CDR3 nucleotides: TGTGCCAGTTCGGCTAGCGGGTGGGCGGGATATGAGCAGTTCTTC.

The chain recombines TRBV30 with TRBJ2-3; D is uncertain. This CDR3 region has 16 residues. Germline V lookup: CDR1 GTSNPN, CDR2 SVGIG (reference sequence). V was shortened by 0 bases and J by 2 bases, with 15 bases between the two germline ends. DNA of the CDR3: TGTGCCTGGAGTGTACCGGATAGCAGACTCACAGATACGCAGTATTTT. This encodes CAWSVPDSRLTDTQYF.

The genes are TRBV15 and TRBJ1-5; 11 positions agree with TRBD1. Per the germline V gene, CDR1 is LNHNV and CDR2 is YYDKDF (reference sequence). The CDR3 extends over 15 amino acids. V shed 8 bases, J shed 5 bases, and the junction held 8 bases outside the gene matches. DNA of the CDR3: TGTGCCACCGATAATCCGGGACAGGGGGATCAGCCCCAGCATTTT. Residues: CATDNPGQGDQPQHF.

This chain uses TRBV25-1 with TRBJ2-3, with unresolved D. Trimming took off 1 base at V and 11 bases at J, with 16 bases between the two ends. The CDR3 is 14 amino acids. Germline V gene data show CDR1 as MGHDK and CDR2 as SYGVNS. The CDR3 nucleotides are TGTGCCAGCAGTGAATTTGACATCAAACCAAGGCAGTATTTT. As protein: CASSEFDIKPRQYF. Full variable domain (missing parts from reference TRBV25-1 and TRBJ2-3): EADIYQTPRYLVIGTGKKITLECSQTMGHDKMYWYQQDPGMELHLIHYSYGVNSTEKGDLSSESTVSRIRTEHFPLTLESARPSHTSQYLCASSEFDIKPRQYFGPGTRLTVL.

This clone appeared a single time. The CDR3 protein is CASSLLDLNTEAFF. The CDR3 DNA reads as TGTGCCAGCAGTTTATTAGACTTGAACACTGAAGCTTTCTTT. The rearrangement joins TRBV27 to TRBJ1-1; D not resolved. The germline V gene encodes CDR1 MNHEY and CDR2 SMNVEV (reference sequence). The V end was cut by 1 base, the J end by 0 bases, with 6 bases between. The CDR3 extends over 14 amino acids.

In this sample, this clone turned up a few times. The chain links TRBV7-9 to TRBJ2-2; D unresolved. The V end lost 3 bases, the J end lost 0 bases, and 8 bases lay between the germline ends. Looked up from germline, CDR1 is SEHNR and CDR2 is FQNEAQ (reference sequence). The CDR3 has 15 residues. This chain's CDR3 is CASSLLQTNTGELFF. The CDR3 region has the DNA TGTGCCAGCAGCTTGCTGCAGACGAACACCGGGGAGCTGTTTTTT.

The chain joins TRBV21-1 to TRBJ2-2; TRBD1, the table's D call, was not compared with the DNA. TRBV21-1 is a listed pseudogene. This CDR3 is 18 amino acids long. The CDR3 is CASSKKWDRGPNTGELFF. CDR3 DNA: TGTGCCAGCAGCAAAAAGTGGGACAGGGGGCCGAACACCGGGGAGCTGTTTTTT.

The sample holds many counts of this clone. V and J are TRBV19 and TRBJ2-7; 10 bases are shared with TRBD1. Germline loops: CDR1 LNHDA, CDR2 SQIVND (reference sequence). The CDR3 spans 14 residues. V trimming: 5 bases; J trimming: 3 bases; junction bases outside the gene matches: 4. The CDR3 loop is CASSPDRGHYEQYF. CDR3 bases: TGTGCCAGTAGTCCCGACAGGGGGCACTACGAGCAGTACTTC.

The V call is TRBV4-1, the J call TRBJ2-1, with D possibly being TRBD2 (6 bases). The germline CDR1 and CDR2 sequences are MGHRA and YSYEKL. V was trimmed by 3 bases and J by 4 bases, leaving 16 bases between them. The length of the CDR3 is 16 residues. CDR3 sequence reads: CASSHLSGPPYNEQFF. The CDR3, as DNA: TGCGCCAGCAGCCACCTTAGCGGTCCACCTTACAATGAGCAGTTCTTC.

The gene calls are TRBV1 and TRBJ1-2; the table's D gene call, TRBD1, was not cross checked with the DNA. TRBV1 is listed as a pseudogene. The CDR3 length is 12 residues. The CDR3 here is CTSSLKGPGYTF. DNA for the CDR3: TGCACCAGCAGCCTTAAGGGCCCAGGGTACACCTTC.

This sequence joins TRBV6-6 and TRBJ2-2, with D tentatively TRBD2 (6 bases). V was trimmed by 7 bases and J by 2 bases, leaving 11 bases between them. The germline gives CDR1 MNHNY, CDR2 SVGAGI (reference sequence). The CDR3 has 14 amino acids. For the CDR3, the DNA is TGTGCCAGCACTCCGGGACTCAACACCGGGGAGCTGTTTTTT. Amino acid sequence: CASTPGLNTGELFF.

V is TRBV10-3 and J is TRBJ1-5; D remains unclear. Germline V lookup: CDR1 ENHRY, CDR2 SYGVKD. The V gene lost 2 bases and the J gene lost 8 bases, with 7 bases spanning the gap. CDR3 length equals 12 residues. This CDR3 is CAISEIGKPQHF. The DNA for the CDR3 is TGTGCCATCAGTGAGATCGGGAAGCCCCAGCATTTT.

The chain couples TRBV6-1 to TRBJ1-2; TRBD1 aligns across 9 bases. This CDR3 has 15 residues. Germline CDR1 reads MNHNS; CDR2 reads SASEGT. V was clipped by 8 bases and J by 4 bases; unmatched bases: 11. The CDR3 is CASSASQGAGYGYTF. CDR3 DNA: TGTGCCAGCTCGGCGTCACAGGGGGCAGGCTATGGCTACACCTTC.

V gene TRBV5-1 combines with J gene TRBJ2-1; D is perhaps TRBD2 (6 bases). Per the germline V gene, CDR1 is SGHRS and CDR2 is YFSETQ. V shed 6 bases and J shed 4 bases, with 14 bases lying between them. This CDR3 is 14 amino acids long. CDR3 bases: TGCGCCAGCAATCCCGGGACTGCATACAATGAGCAGTTCTTC. This sequence encodes CASNPGTAYNEQFF.

CDR3 bases: TGTGCCAGTAGTATAGGGATAGCGGACTCCTACGAGCAGTACTTC. Encoded protein: CASSIGIADSYEQYF. This rearrangement joins TRBV19 to TRBJ2-7, with D possibly TRBD2 on 6 matching bases. Germline values: CDR1 LNHDA, CDR2 SQIVND (reference sequence). The CDR3 is made up of 15 amino acids. The V and J ends lost 1 base and 0 bases respectively, with 10 bases between them.

V usage is TRBV5-4 and J usage is TRBJ1-5; 8 nucleotides agree with TRBD1. Per the germline V gene, CDR1 is SGHNT and CDR2 is YYREEE (reference sequence). J was trimmed by 4 bases and V by 0 bases; bases with no gene match: 9. The CDR3 runs to 17 residues. The CDR3 protein is CASSLGTQDRENQPQHF. Written as DNA, the CDR3 is TGTGCCAGCAGCTTGGGGACCCAGGACAGGGAGAATCAGCCCCAGCATTTT.

The gene calls are TRBV7-9 and TRBJ2-7; TRBD1 agrees at 7 bases. With 0 bases clipped from V and 0 bases from J, the junction kept 8 bases outside the gene matches. The CDR3 covers 17 residues. CDR1 SEHNR and CDR2 FQNEAQ come from the germline V gene (reference sequence). The CDR3 loop is CASSLARGQVPSYEQYF. The CDR3 DNA is TGTGCCAGCAGCTTAGCGCGAGGACAGGTTCCCTCCTACGAGCAGTACTTC.

This sequence joins TRBV5-4 and TRBJ2-5; 8 nucleotides line up with TRBD2. CDR3 length: 15 amino acids. Per germline, CDR1 SGHNT and CDR2 YYREEE (reference sequence). V lost 0 bases to trimming and J lost 3 bases; unmatched junction nucleotides: 4. Here the CDR3 DNA reads TGTGCCAGCAGCTTGGCCGGGAGGGCTGAAGAGACCCAGTACTTC. It translates to CASSLAGRAEETQYF.

The CDR3 is CASSIFRQENTF. As DNA, the CDR3 is TGTGCCAGCAGTATTTTTCGCCAAGAGAACACCTTC. The chain couples TRBV2 to TRBJ1-2; D remains unclear. The CDR3 consists of 12 residues. Germline V lookup: CDR1 SNHLY, CDR2 FYNNEI. The germline V and J ends were trimmed by 5 bases and 12 bases, with 16 bases remaining between them.

The chain carries TRBV27 and TRBJ1-4; D is undetermined. CDR1 is MNHEY, CDR2 SMNVEV, per germline (reference sequence). V gave up 3 bases and J gave up 0 bases, with 11 bases separating them. This CDR3 region has 16 residues. The CDR3 nucleotides read TGTGCCAGCAGTTTGACCGCAGGTTCAACTAATGAAAAACTGTTTTTT. This sequence encodes CASSLTAGSTNEKLFF. Supplemented by reference TRBV27 and TRBJ1-4, the full variable domain reads EAQVTQNPRYLITVTGKKLTVTCSQNMNHEYMSWYRQDPGLGLRQIYYSMNVEVTDKGDVPEGYKVSRKEKRNFPLILESPSPNQTSLYFCASSLTAGSTNEKLFFGSGTQLSVL.

V gene TRBV7-3 combines with J gene TRBJ2-3, with 7 bases matching TRBD1. CDR3 length: 15 residues. The V and J ends lost 2 bases and 0 bases, in that order; junction bases with no gene match: 2. Germline CDR1 reads SGHTA; CDR2 reads FQGTGA. The chain's CDR3 is CASSLLGQSTDTQYF. In nucleotides, the CDR3 is TGTGCCAGCAGCTTACTGGGACAGAGCACAGATACGCAGTATTTT.

This clone has just one count. The rearrangement joins TRBV15 to TRBJ2-7; 7 nucleotides agree with TRBD1. Trimming cost V 3 bases and J 2 bases; bases outside gene matches: 4. This CDR3 is built from 14 residues. Per germline, CDR1 LNHNV and CDR2 YYDKDF (reference sequence). In DNA, the CDR3 is TGTGCCACCAGCAGCCAGACAGGGCCCTACGAGCAGTACTTC. Protein sequence: CATSSQTGPYEQYF.

Remarks on this clone: This CDR3 is also generated by other DNA sequences in the sample. The chain is built from TRBV7-9 and TRBJ1-3; 8 bases map to TRBD1. The CDR3 totals 16 residues. Per germline, CDR1 SEHNR and CDR2 FQNEAQ (reference sequence). The junction had 6 bases not matched to a gene; V was cut back by 5 bases and J by 0 bases. The CDR3 sequence is CASSLRQGLSGNTIYF. CDR3 DNA sequence: TGTGCCAGCAGCCTACGACAGGGGCTCTCTGGAAACACCATATATTTT.

The chain combines TRBV7-9 with TRBJ2-7; 8 bases align to TRBD2. The CDR3 covers 18 residues. The junction had 13 bases not matched to a gene; V was cut back by 1 base and J by 2 bases. CDR1 is SEHNR and CDR2 is FQNEAQ in the germline V gene (reference sequence). CDR3 sequence reads: CASSLVHGATSDPYEQYF. Written as DNA, the CDR3 is TGTGCCAGCAGCTTAGTCCACGGCGCGACTAGCGACCCCTACGAGCAGTACTTC.